This T cell receptor (beta chain) was retrieved from a study of T cell repertoires in cytomegalovirus infection. The overall study: Public signatures in TCR beta pointed to CMV infection and matching HLA type.

V was shortened by 5 bases and J by 6 bases, with 15 bases between the two germline ends. The CDR3 is made up of 13 amino acids. Germline V CDR1 and CDR2: DFQATT, SNEGSKA (reference sequence). TCRdb redid the calling of the reads with MiXCR, one entry per CDR3 protein. Among about 300,000 distinct CDR3 sequences listed, around 9.6% were seen once. This TCR came from a human donor in good health (CMV status not recorded). Some clones in this sample may be carry-over from other donors' samples. The sequencing input was PBMCs. The chain recombines TRBV20-1 with TRBJ2-3; maybe TRBD2 (6 bases). The CDR3 DNA sequence: TGCAGTGCTCCACCAGGAGGGGAGGATACGCAGTATTTT. It codes for CSAPPGGEDTQYF.